This record covers a single T cell receptor (beta chain). The antigen is unknown. Germline CDR1 KGHDR, CDR2 SFDVKD. This CDR3 region has 12 residues. V was pared by 5 bases and J by 3 bases, with 6 bases between. Next came a second PCR, run for about 6 to 11 cycles, which used a sample-barcoded 5' primer along with a J-beta primer mix. Each CDR3 protein is one row after TCRdb ran MiXCR on the 5' RACE reads. The sample has some 730,000 distinct CDR3 sequences; 20% to 25% are singletons. The data were obtained in a study of blood T cells in healthy people across ages. The study, taken as a whole, reports: Higher diversity, along with more naive CD4+ cells, distinguished long-lived donors from aged donors.

Healthy Caucasian individuals from Russia aged about 6 to 90 served as donors. Investigators took about 9.2 milliliters of peripheral blood from every donor. The chain joins TRBV24-1 to TRBJ1-2; D uncertain. This TCR was recovered from a man in his 70s in good health. Sequencing was carried out using blood. In DNA, the CDR3 is TGTGCCACCAGTGGAAGGGACTATGGCTACACCTTC. It specifies CATSGRDYGYTF.